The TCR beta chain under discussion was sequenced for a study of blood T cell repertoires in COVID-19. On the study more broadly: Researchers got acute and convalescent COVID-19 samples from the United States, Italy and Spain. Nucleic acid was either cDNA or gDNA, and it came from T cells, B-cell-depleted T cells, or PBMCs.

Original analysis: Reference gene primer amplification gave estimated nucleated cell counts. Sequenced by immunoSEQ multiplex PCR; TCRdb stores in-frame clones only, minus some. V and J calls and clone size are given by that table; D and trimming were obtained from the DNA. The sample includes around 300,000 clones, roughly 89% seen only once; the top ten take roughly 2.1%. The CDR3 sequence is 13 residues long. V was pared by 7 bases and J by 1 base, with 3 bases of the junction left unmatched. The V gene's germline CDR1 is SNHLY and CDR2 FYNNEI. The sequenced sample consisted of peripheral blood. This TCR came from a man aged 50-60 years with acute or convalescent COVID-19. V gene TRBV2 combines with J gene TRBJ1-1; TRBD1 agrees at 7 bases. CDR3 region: CASTRQGNTEAFF. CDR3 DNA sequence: TGTGCCAGCACACGACAGGGGAACACTGAAGCTTTCTTT. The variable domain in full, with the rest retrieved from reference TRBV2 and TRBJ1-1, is EPEVTQTPSHQVTQMGQEVILRCVPISNHLYFYWYRQILGQKVEFLVSFYNNEISEKSEIFDDQFSVERPDGSNFTLKIRSTKLEDSAMYFCASTRQGNTEAFFGQGTRLTVV.